These T cell receptor beta chains were read from a single sample in a study of blood T cell repertoires in COVID-19. Generated by immunoSEQ multiplex PCR, the TCRdb table keeps only in-frame clones and is missing some. The sample lists around 170,000 clones; 70% to 90% were seen once. Sequenced material: peripheral blood. These receptors all come from a woman aged 25 to 45 with active or convalescent COVID-19. CDR3s include the opening cysteine and the closing phenylalanine or tryptophan. D genes are given only for firm matches. Expanded clones get a size class; other rows say once, few or many, or leave the size out.

CDR3nt: TGTGCCAGCAGTTTATCCGACAGATTTAGTCAGCCCCAGCATTTT
CDR3aa: CASSLSDRFSQPQHF
j_gene: TRBJ1-5
d_gene: NA
v_gene: TRBV28
abundance: NA

CDR3nt: TGTGCCAGCAGTAGGAGGGGTAACACTGAAGCTTTCTTT
CDR3aa: CASSRRGNTEAFF
j_gene: TRBJ1-1
d_gene: NA
v_gene: TRBV25-1
abundance: NA

CDR3nt: TGTGCCAGCAGCCCCGGGGGGGCACGGTGGGGCTACACCTTC
CDR3aa: CASSPGGARWGYTF
j_gene: TRBJ1-2
d_gene: NA
v_gene: TRBV6-5
abundance: NA

CDR3nt: TGTGCCAGCAGCCTCGGCGGGAACTATGGCTACACCTTC
CDR3aa: CASSLGGNYGYTF
j_gene: TRBJ1-2
d_gene: NA
v_gene: TRBV7-9
abundance: NA

CDR3nt: TGTGCTAGTGGTTTGGCCCTTACAGGGGGTCGGGACACTGAAGCTTTCTTT
CDR3aa: CASGLALTGGRDTEAFF
j_gene: TRBJ1-1
d_gene: TRBD1
v_gene: TRBV12-5
abundance: few

CDR3nt: TGCGCCAGCAGCCAAGAATCTCTCCTGCCCGGGGGCTACACCTTC
CDR3aa: CASSQESLLPGGYTF
j_gene: TRBJ1-2
d_gene: NA
v_gene: TRBV4-1
abundance: NA

CDR3nt: TGTGCCAGCAGTTTAGTCGGACAGCAATATAGCAATCAGCCCCAGCATTTT
CDR3aa: CASSLVGQQYSNQPQHF
j_gene: TRBJ1-5
d_gene: NA
v_gene: TRBV27
abundance: NA

CDR3nt: TGTGCCAGCTCACCGACAGCAACTAATGAAAAACTGTTTTTT
CDR3aa: CASSPTATNEKLFF
j_gene: TRBJ1-4
d_gene: NA
v_gene: TRBV18
abundance: few

CDR3nt: TGCAGTGCTAGTCAGGGGGCTGGAAACACCATATATTTT
CDR3aa: CSASQGAGNTIYF
j_gene: TRBJ1-3
d_gene: TRBD1
v_gene: TRBV20-1
abundance: NA

CDR3nt: TGTGCCAGCAGCTTAGCCGGGACAGGGGTAGAGACCCAGTACTTC
CDR3aa: CASSLAGTGVETQYF
j_gene: TRBJ2-5
d_gene: TRBD1
v_gene: TRBV13
abundance: NA

CDR3nt: TGTGCCAGCAGAGTCGACGGAGAGAATTCACCCCTCCACTTT
CDR3aa: CASRVDGENSPLHF
j_gene: TRBJ1-6
d_gene: NA
v_gene: TRBV2
abundance: few

CDR3nt: TGCAGCGTAGCCTGGTTGACAGGGAACACTGAAGCTTTCTTT
CDR3aa: CSVAWLTGNTEAFF
j_gene: TRBJ1-1
d_gene: NA
v_gene: TRBV29-1
abundance: NA